A selection of T cell receptor beta chains follows, all from one sample in a study of early T cells in non-severe SARS-CoV-2 infection. TCRdb reprocessed the 5' RACE reads with MiXCR, giving one entry per CDR3 protein. This sample carries about 59,000 distinct CDR3 sequences, under 15% of them seen once, and the ten largest clones take roughly 9.3%. The material sequenced was whole blood, taken at baseline. The receptor source for this set is an adult who was a healthcare worker with PCR-confirmed SARS-CoV-2 infection or an uninfected control (not recorded which). CDR3s include the opening cysteine and the closing phenylalanine or tryptophan. The D gene is left open where the match is weak. The listing skips clone size in some rows; elsewhere it reads once, few, many or a size class.

CDR3nt | CDR3aa | v_gene | d_gene | j_gene | abundance
TGTGCCAGCAGCTTAGCTACAGGCGGCCCCTACAATGAGCAGTTCTTC | CASSLATGGPYNEQFF | TRBV13 | - | TRBJ2-1 | many
TGTGCCAGCATCCTCTGGGGGGGCCAGAACACCGGGGAGCTGTTTTTT | CASILWGGQNTGELFF | TRBV12-3/TRBV12-4 | - | TRBJ2-2 | few
TGTGCCAGCAGCTTAGGGGCCAATGAGCAGTTCTTC | CASSLGANEQFF | TRBV11-2 | - | TRBJ2-1 | -
TGCAGTGCTAGAGTTGGGGGGGCGCTTACTGAAGCTTTCTTT | CSARVGGALTEAFF | TRBV20-1 | - | TRBJ1-1 | -
TGCGCCAGCAGCTTGATTCCTAGCGGGAGGGCTGGAGAGACCCAGTACTTC | CASSLIPSGRAGETQYF | TRBV5-1 | TRBD2 | TRBJ2-5 | -
TGTGCCAGCAGTGGACCGGGGGAAGAGACCCAGTACTTC | CASSGPGEETQYF | TRBV6-6 | - | TRBJ2-5 | -
TGTGCCAGCAGAGGGTCGGCTGTAGAGACCCAGTACTTC | CASRGSAVETQYF | TRBV11-2 | - | TRBJ2-5 | -
TGTGCCAGCAGCACTAACAGGGGCCGTAATGAAAAACTGTTTTTT | CASSTNRGRNEKLFF | TRBV2 | TRBD1 | TRBJ1-4 | -
TGTGCCAGCTCACCACCGACTAGCGTTGGGCAGTACTTC | CASSPPTSVGQYF | TRBV18 | TRBD2 | TRBJ2-7 | few
TGCAGTGCTAGCGCTAGCGGGGGTGGCGAGCAGTACTTC | CSASASGGGEQYF | TRBV20-1 | TRBD2 | TRBJ2-7 | many
TGTGCCAGCAGCTCGACAAAGGGGAGTTTGGGTTCACCCCTCCACTTT | CASSSTKGSLGSPLHF | TRBV6-1 | - | TRBJ1-6 | -
TGCGCCAGCACTTTGGATGGGACAGGAGTGAGCTCTGGAAACACCATATATTTT | CASTLDGTGVSSGNTIYF | TRBV5-1 | TRBD1 | TRBJ1-3 | few
TGTGCCAGCAGCCCCCGGGTAGCCTACGAGCAGTACTTC | CASSPRVAYEQYF | TRBV3-1 | - | TRBJ2-7 | few
TGCAGTGCTAGGGGGACAGGACGAGCGGGGCAAGGGACAGATACGCAGTATTTT | CSARGTGRAGQGTDTQYF | TRBV20-1 | - | TRBJ2-3 | -
TGTGCCAGCAGTACACAGGGTGCGAGCAATCAGCCCCAGCATTTT | CASSTQGASNQPQHF | TRBV6-6 | - | TRBJ1-5 | few
TGTGCCAGTAGTCTACAGGGTAGCGGTCAGCCCCAGCATTTT | CASSLQGSGQPQHF | TRBV19 | - | TRBJ1-5 | few
TGTGCCAGCAGTCCGGGGTTTAACCCCTACGAGCAGTACTTC | CASSPGFNPYEQYF | TRBV6-5 | - | TRBJ2-7 | -
TGTGCCAGCTCACCATGGAAGGGGAACACCGGGGAGCTGTTTTTT | CASSPWKGNTGELFF | TRBV18 | - | TRBJ2-2 | few
TGTGCCAGCAGCTGGGACCGGGACACGAACTACGAGCAGTACTTC | CASSWDRDTNYEQYF | TRBV5-5 | - | TRBJ2-7 | few
TGCAGCGTTGAAGTTTTCGGTCTTAGCAATCAGCCCCAGCATTTT | CSVEVFGLSNQPQHF | TRBV29-1 | - | TRBJ1-5 | -
TGTGCCAGCAGCTTAGCGTTCAGCTCCTACGAGCAGTACTTC | CASSLAFSSYEQYF | TRBV7-6 | - | TRBJ2-7 | -
TGTGCCACCAGCAGGAACACAGGGCCATACAATGAGCAGTTCTTC | CATSRNTGPYNEQFF | TRBV15 | - | TRBJ2-1 | many
TGTGCCAGTACCCCCCCCAGGAAATTGCCTGGGGCCAACGTCCTGACTTTC | CASTPPRKLPGANVLTF | TRBV19 | - | TRBJ2-6 | few
TGTGCCAGCAGGAGGGACAGGGGCTACGAGCAGTACTTC | CASRRDRGYEQYF | TRBV6-5 | TRBD1 | TRBJ2-7 | few
TGTGCCAGCAGCCTGACTAGCGGGCCCTCCAAGGCTAGCACAGATACGCAGTATTTT | CASSLTSGPSKASTDTQYF | TRBV7-2 | TRBD2 | TRBJ2-3 | few
TGTGCCAGCAGCTTACCTAGCGCCGAAGATACGCAGTATTTT | CASSLPSAEDTQYF | TRBV7-9 | - | TRBJ2-3 | -
TGTGCCATTGGTCCGGCTAGCGGTAGTCCCCACGAGCAGTACTTC | CAIGPASGSPHEQYF | TRBV19 | TRBD2 | TRBJ2-7 | many
TGTGCCACGAAGGGCGGGACAGTGGAGACCCAGTACTTC | CATKGGTVETQYF | TRBV12-3/TRBV12-4 | - | TRBJ2-5 | -
TGTGCCAGCTCAATTGGACAGGGGAGGTTGGAGACCCAGTACTTC | CASSIGQGRLETQYF | TRBV18 | TRBD1 | TRBJ2-5 | -
TGTGCCAGCAGCCGACAGGGTCAAGAGACCCAGTACTTC | CASSRQGQETQYF | TRBV27 | TRBD1 | TRBJ2-5 | many
TGTGCCAGCAGCTTAGATCTAACTAATGAAAAACTGTTTTTT | CASSLDLTNEKLFF | TRBV11-2 | - | TRBJ1-4 | few
TGTGCCAGTAGTATATCCCCGAGCGAGCAGTACTTC | CASSISPSEQYF | TRBV19 | - | TRBJ2-7 | few
TGTGCCAGCAGTTACGGGGCAGGTAATCAGCCCCAGCATTTT | CASSYGAGNQPQHF | TRBV6-5 | - | TRBJ1-5 | medium-sized
TGTGCCAGCTCAGCCAGACAGAACTCCTACAATGAGCAGTTCTTC | CASSARQNSYNEQFF | TRBV18 | - | TRBJ2-1 | few
TGTGCCAGCAGTCACTCCCTAGCGGGCAGCTCCTACAATGAGCAGTTCTTC | CASSHSLAGSSYNEQFF | TRBV6-6 | TRBD2 | TRBJ2-1 | many
TGTGCCAGCAGCGTAGAACCGGTACGGGCCAACGTCCTGACTTTC | CASSVEPVRANVLTF | TRBV9 | - | TRBJ2-6 | few
TGTGCCAGCAGCTTGGGACCAAGCACAGATACGCAGTATTTT | CASSLGPSTDTQYF | TRBV11-2 | - | TRBJ2-3 | few
TGTGCCAGCTCACCTACTTGGGGCCCGAACACTGAAGCTTTCTTT | CASSPTWGPNTEAFF | TRBV18 | - | TRBJ1-1 | -
TGTGCCAGCAGCCAAGAGACGTCCGAATCACCCCTCCACTTT | CASSQETSESPLHF | TRBV14 | - | TRBJ1-6 | few